This T cell receptor beta chain was sequenced in a study of shared clonotypes between healthy human individuals. Study at large: Per donor, three plates held CD4 naive cells, three held CD4 memory, two held CD8 naive and one held CD8 memory. Study-level points and caveats: Non-shared clonotypes were found to have lower generation probabilities than the clonotypes that were shared by all four of the sorted-subset donors.

In the source study's methods: ImmunoSEQ output lacked quality scores and full-length reads, limiting matched filtering. Repertoires were generated with immunoSEQ multiplex PCR, while TCRdb's copy carries only in-frame clones and drops some. V and J calls and clone size are copied from that table; D and trimming were computed from the DNA. Here the sample spans about 95,000 clones, roughly two thirds being singletons. For this clone: Its specificity is not known.

From germline, CDR1 is MDHEN and CDR2 SYDVKM. V dropped 6 bases and J dropped 8 bases, with 16 bases sitting between them. CDR3 length equals 14 residues. The clonotype comes from a man aged 25-40 years in good health. The rearrangement joins TRBV28 to TRBJ1-4; D not certain. Sequencing was carried out using memory CD8+ T cells sorted from blood. The subset is: CD45RO+ cells pooled with CCR7-negative TemRA cells. The CDR3 DNA is TGTGCCAGCAGCCTGGACTCCACGTTGGAAAAACTGTTTTTT. It specifies CASSLDSTLEKLFF.